This TCR beta chain was observed in a study of identifying expanded T cells in peripheral blood. The data were produced by immunoSEQ multiplex PCR, yet TCRdb's version contains in-frame clones alone and is incomplete. Found here are approximately 100,000 clones, 75% to 90% of them singletons; the top ten hold over 15%. Germline CDR1 is LNHDA and CDR2 is SQIVND (reference sequence). The V and J ends lost 5 bases and 3 bases, in that order; junction bases with no gene match: 3. The CDR3 length is 13 residues. This chain connects TRBV19 to TRBJ1-1; 7 nucleotides agree with TRBD1. This receptor was identified in a person aged 18 to 75 in good health. The source material was blood. The CDR3 loop is CASSHQGDTEAFF. CDR3 nucleotides: TGTGCCAGTAGTCATCAGGGGGACACTGAAGCTTTCTTT. The full variable domain, completed using reference TRBV19 and TRBJ1-1, is DGGITQSPKYLFRKEGQNVTLSCEQNLNHDAMYWYRQDPGQGLRLIYYSQIVNDFQKGDIAEGYSVSREKKESFPLTVTSAQKNPTAFYLCASSHQGDTEAFFGQGTRLTVV.